The source of this T cell receptor beta chain is a study of tumor and adjacent non-tumor tissue in lung cancer. About this clonotype: The antigen is unknown. At one of its ends the junction is not consistent with the germline gene, which may arise from a read error.

The CDR3 totals 16 residues. The V gene's germline CDR1 is SGHNT and CDR2 YENEEA. The template was RNA from unsorted bulk tissue. The normal lung tissue was taken more than 3 cm from the tumor edge. Between August and November 2014, newly diagnosed, chemotherapy-naive lung cancer patients underwent thoracic surgery in China. The library came from three nested PCR rounds adapted from ARM-PCR protocols. Each CDR3 protein gets one entry after TCRdb re-called the multiplex PCR reads with MiXCR. The data contain around 80,000 distinct CDR3 sequences, approximately 82% of them singletons. Broader study findings: Normal lung showed higher cumulative top 100 clone frequency than tumor.

This sequence joins TRBV11-3 and TRBJ1-1; D ambiguous. The specimen was distant non-tumor lung tissue. This receptor was obtained from a man between 65 and 80 years old with non-small cell lung cancer. The CDR3 nucleotides read TGTGCCAGTAGCTTCCGGGATAGAACCCTGATCAATGAAGCTTTCTTT. Translating it yields CASSFRDRTLINEAFF.